Shown below are 16 T cell receptor beta chains from a single sample sequenced in a study of T cells in Graves' hyperthyroidism and ophthalmopathy. Amplification yielded TCR beta CDR3 regions, with RNA transcripts as the source. Primed by the HTBI set, a first-round RT-PCR was run on the TCR CDR3. TCRdb called the multiplex PCR reads again in MiXCR, with one record for every CDR3 protein. The table records more than 100,000 distinct CDR3 sequences, 45% to 50% of them present only once. The sample taken for sequencing was blood. The receptor source for this set is a man in his forties or fifties with Graves' hyperthyroidism.

The CDR3 protein is CASSLRGEDTEAFF. In DNA, the CDR3 is TGTGCCAGCAGTTTAAGGGGGGAAGACACTGAAGCTTTCTTT. The chain recombines TRBV12-3 or TRBV12-4 with TRBJ1-1, with a possible D match to TRBD1 (6 bases). The CDR3 extends over 14 amino acids. The ends were cut back, 2 bases at V and 3 bases at J, with 10 bases in the middle.

This clonotype was picked up many times. The J gene is TRBJ2-7, the V gene TRBV6-2 or TRBV6-3; the match to TRBD1 covers 10 bases. CDR3 length: 15 amino acids. From germline, CDR1 is MNHEY and CDR2 SVGEGT. V lost 6 bases, J lost 2 bases, and 7 bases stayed unmatched. As DNA, the CDR3 is TGTGCCAGCAGCTACGGGACAGGGGATCCCTACGAGCAGTACTTC. This codes for CASSYGTGDPYEQYF.

The chain has TRBV2 and TRBJ2-3; TRBD2 matches 14 bases. Germline trimming cut 4 bases from V and 2 bases from J; bases unmatched to any gene: 8. CDR3 length: 18 amino acids. Germline CDR1 reads SNHLY; CDR2 reads FYNNEI. CDR3 loop: CASSASGTSGRVTDTQYF. The CDR3 DNA follows: TGTGCCAGCAGTGCTTCCGGGACTAGCGGGAGAGTCACAGATACGCAGTATTTT.

At least ten counts were recorded for this clonotype. The CDR3 loop reads CASSFSFVGETQYF. In nucleotides, the CDR3 is TGTGCCAGCAGCTTTAGTTTTGTGGGGGAGACCCAGTACTTC. The chain carries TRBV11-3 and TRBJ2-5; the D is unclear. V dropped 3 bases and J dropped 5 bases, with 13 bases sitting between them. This CDR3 has 14 amino acids. CDR1 and CDR2 (germline): SGHNT, YENEEA.

This clonotype was seen repeatedly, ten times or more. The chain is built from TRBV20-1 and TRBJ1-5; D is undetermined. Germline lookup yields CDR1 DFQATT and CDR2 SNEGSKA (reference sequence). The V gene lost 2 bases and the J gene lost 4 bases, with 9 bases spanning the gap. The CDR3 has 13 amino acids. Written as DNA, the CDR3 is TGCAGTGCTAGAAATCAAATTAATCAGCCCCAGCATTTT. Protein sequence: CSARNQINQPQHF.

This chain links TRBV10-3 with TRBJ2-1; 8 bases map to TRBD1. After removal of 10 bases from V and 7 bases from J, the junction contained 9 bases not matched to a gene. Per germline, CDR1 ENHRY and CDR2 SYGVKD. The CDR3 length is 13 residues. CDR3 region: CATTTGADNEQFF. CDR3 DNA sequence: TGTGCCACCACGACAGGGGCCGATAATGAGCAGTTCTTC.

This CDR3 is CASSTSWGTDHYGYTF. CDR3 coding DNA: TGTGCCAGTAGCACCTCTTGGGGGACAGACCACTATGGCTACACCTTC. The chain joins TRBV19 to TRBJ1-2; 7 nucleotides match TRBD1. Trimming cost V 6 bases and J 3 bases; bases outside gene matches: 13. This CDR3 comprises 16 residues. Germline CDR1 and CDR2: LNHDA and SQIVND (reference sequence). The variable domain in full, completed from reference TRBV19 and TRBJ1-2, reads DGGITQSPKYLFRKEGQNVTLSCEQNLNHDAMYWYRQDPGQGLRLIYYSQIVNDFQKGDIAEGYSVSREKKESFPLTVTSAQKNPTAFYLCASSTSWGTDHYGYTFGSGTRLTVV.

The gene calls are TRBV7-9 and TRBJ2-7; D remains unclear. Trimming removed 0 bases from V and 0 bases from J, with 12 bases in between. CDR1 is SEHNR and CDR2 is FQNEAQ in the germline V gene (reference sequence). The CDR3 is made up of 16 amino acids. The CDR3 DNA reads as TGTGCCAGCAGCTTAGCGGGCACTCCGTGCTCCTACGAGCAGTACTTC. It translates to CASSLAGTPCSYEQYF. The complete variable domain, with remaining parts taken from reference TRBV7-9 and TRBJ2-7, reads DTGVSQNPRHKITKRGQNVTFRCDPISEHNRLYWYRQTLGQGPEFLTYFQNEAQLEKSRLLSDRFSAERPKGSFSTLEIQRTEQGDSAMYLCASSLAGTPCSYEQYFGPGTRLTVT.

This clonotype was recorded at least ten times. The chain employs TRBV9 and TRBJ1-6; D gene ambiguous. With 2 bases removed from V and 7 bases from J, the gap between germline ends came to 10 bases. Germline CDR1 reads SGDLS; CDR2 reads YYNGEE. This CDR3 is built from 14 residues. CDR3: CASSVDAGNSPLHF. The CDR3 region has the DNA TGTGCCAGCAGCGTGGATGCGGGGAATTCACCCCTCCACTTT.

This clonotype was seen ten or more times. V gene TRBV20-1 combines with J gene TRBJ1-1; 9 bases fit TRBD1. Losses at the gene ends were 3 bases for V and 0 bases for J; bases not matched to a gene: 5. The length of the CDR3 is 15 residues. CDR1 is DFQATT and CDR2 is SNEGSKA in the germline V gene (reference sequence). The chain's CDR3 is CSASYRGQLNTEAFF. DNA for the CDR3: TGCAGTGCTAGCTACAGGGGGCAATTGAACACTGAAGCTTTCTTT.

Concerning this clonotype: The germline gene is not matched at one end of the junction; a read error may be the cause. This rearrangement joins TRBV2 to TRBJ2-5; 9 bases match TRBD1. CDR3 size: 14 residues. Germline CDR1 SNHLY, CDR2 FYNNEI. CDR3 loop: CANSGRQGGETQHF. Written as DNA, the CDR3 is TGTGCCAACAGTGGTAGACAGGGGGGAGAGACCCAGCACTTC.

V and J are TRBV18 and TRBJ1-1; the D gene is possibly TRBD1 (5 bases). Trimming left V 6 bases short and J 1 base short, with 9 bases between. The V gene's germline CDR1 is KGHSH and CDR2 LQKENI. The CDR3 has 13 amino acids. The CDR3 here is CASSDGTNTEAFF. As DNA, the CDR3 is TGTGCCAGCTCGGACGGGACGAACACTGAAGCTTTCTTT.

The table lists this clonotype with many counts. This chain joins TRBV19 and TRBJ1-5; D gene unclear. Per germline, CDR1 LNHDA and CDR2 SQIVND (reference sequence). The CDR3 is 16 residues long. V was clipped by 4 bases and J by 2 bases, with 15 bases between them. The CDR3 bases are TGTGCCAGTAGTACCCTGGTCGGCAGTCGCAATCAGCCCCAGCATTTT. This gives the protein CASSTLVGSRNQPQHF.

This clonotype was observed at least ten times. The chain combines TRBV4-3 with TRBJ2-7; a possible D gene is TRBD1 (6 bases). CDR1 and CDR2 (germline): LGHNA, YSLEER. Trimming pared 0 bases from V and 5 bases from J, leaving 14 bases between. The CDR3 covers 15 residues. The CDR3 DNA is TGCGCCAGCAGCCAAGATAACGGACAGACCGACGAGCAGTACTTC. This gives the protein CASSQDNGQTDEQYF.

This clonotype has a count of ten or more. V gene TRBV7-9 combines with J gene TRBJ1-1, with D perhaps TRBD1 (5 bases). Trimming pared 5 bases from V and 0 bases from J, leaving 13 bases between. This CDR3 has 15 amino acids. Germline lookup yields CDR1 SEHNR and CDR2 FQNEAQ (reference sequence). The CDR3 DNA follows: TGTGCCAGCAGCCCCCTGGGGGGAATGAACACTGAAGCTTTCTTT. Translated, it gives CASSPLGGMNTEAFF.

This clonotype was observed at least ten times. This sequence joins TRBV28 and TRBJ2-1; possible D gene TRBD2, 5 bases. Germline-derived CDR1 and CDR2 are MDHEN and SYDVKM. The length of the CDR3 is 11 residues. V dropped 3 bases and J dropped 13 bases, with 10 bases sitting between them. CDR3 DNA sequence: TGTGCCAGCAGTTTGTCTGGGAGACAGTTCTTC. Protein product: CASSLSGRQFF. Supplemented by reference TRBV28 and TRBJ2-1, the full variable domain reads DVKVTQSSRYLVKRTGEKVFLECVQDMDHENMFWYRQDPGLGLRLIYFSYDVKMKEKGDIPEGYSVSREKKERFSLILESASTNQTSMYLCASSLSGRQFFGPGTRLTVL.